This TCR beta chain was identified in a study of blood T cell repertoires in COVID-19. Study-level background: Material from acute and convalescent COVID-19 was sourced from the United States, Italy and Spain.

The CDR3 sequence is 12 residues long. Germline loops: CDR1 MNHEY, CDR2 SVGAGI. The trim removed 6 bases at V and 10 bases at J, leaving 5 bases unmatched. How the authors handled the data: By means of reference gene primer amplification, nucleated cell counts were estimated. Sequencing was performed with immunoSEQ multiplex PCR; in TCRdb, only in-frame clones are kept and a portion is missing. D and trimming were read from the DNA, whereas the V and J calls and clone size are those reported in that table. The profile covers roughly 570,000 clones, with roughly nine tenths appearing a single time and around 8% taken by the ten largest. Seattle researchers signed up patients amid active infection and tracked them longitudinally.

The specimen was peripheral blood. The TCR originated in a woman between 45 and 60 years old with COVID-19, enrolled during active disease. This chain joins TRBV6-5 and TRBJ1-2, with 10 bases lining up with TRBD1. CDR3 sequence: CASSNGQGVYTF. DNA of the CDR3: TGTGCCAGCAGCAACGGACAGGGGGTCTACACCTTC.